Listed below are T cell receptor beta chains from one sample, sequenced in a study of tumor and adjacent non-tumor tissue in lung cancer. TCRdb re-called the multiplex PCR reads through MiXCR, storing one row per CDR3 protein. The sample holds under 85,000 distinct CDR3 sequences, over 60% seen once. The specimen sequenced was distant non-tumor lung tissue. Receptors originate from a man in his sixties or seventies with non-small cell lung cancer. Both conserved end residues are part of each CDR3. The D gene is left open where the match is weak. A row's size may be missing; if present it is once, few, many or a size class.

>14|TRBV20-1|TRBJ2-2|.|.
TGCAGTACGTTAGGGGCCCTAAACACCGGGGAGCTGTTTTTT
CSTLGALNTGELFF
>15|TRBV5-8|TRBJ2-5|.|.
TGTGCCAGGAGCTTTTACGGGATCAGGGTGGAGACCCAGTACTTC
CARSFYGIRVETQYF
>12|TRBV29-1|TRBJ2-1|.|.
TGCACCGTGGAGAGTTCCTACAATGAGCAGTTCTTC
CTVESSYNEQFF
>17|TRBV6-6|TRBJ2-3|.|TRBD2
TGTGCCAGCAGCCAAACAATAGTCGGGGGGGCAGTGGATACGCAGTATTTC
CASSQTIVGGAVDTQYF
>15|TRBV14|TRBJ2-1|.|TRBD2
TGTGTCAGCAACAATGGTAGCGGGAGGGCGTATGAGCACTTCTTC
CVSNNGSGRAYEHFF
>14|TRBV10-3|TRBJ1-6|.|.
TGTGCCACTCAAGGACCGCAGTGGAATTCACCCTTCCACTTT
CATQGPQWNSPFHF
>14|TRBV11-3|TRBJ2-1|.|.
TGTGCCACCAGCTCAGATCCATCCTACAATAAGCAGTTCTTC
CATSSDPSYNKQFF
>14|TRBV4-3|TRBJ1-2|.|.
TGCGCCAGCAGCCAAGGCCTCGGGACAAGACGATACACCTTC
CASSQGLGTRRYTF
>12|TRBV6-2/TRBV6-3|TRBJ2-7|once|.
TGTGTCAGCGGCACCCCGTCTTACGAGCAGTACTTC
CVSGTPSYEQYF
>14|TRBV29-1|TRBJ2-3|.|.
TGCAGCGTCGCTGGGACATCTAGCTCAGATACGCAGTGTTTT
CSVAGTSSSDTQCF
>11|TRBV12-3/TRBV12-4|TRBJ1-2|once|.
TGTGCCAGCACCCTGAGCGATGGCTACACATTC
CASTLSDGYTF
>15|TRBV6-5|TRBJ2-3|.|TRBD2
TGTGCCAGCAGTTCCCCGGGACTACCGAGAGATACTCAGTATTTT
CASSSPGLPRDTQYF
>17|TRBV11-3|TRBJ2-2|once|TRBD2
TGTGCCAGCAGCTTAGGGGTGACTAGCCAGACCACCGGGGAGCTGTTTTTT
CASSLGVTSQTTGELFF
>15|TRBV28|TRBJ1-1|.|.
TGTGCCAGCAGTTTATGGGAGACCGGGAACACTGAAGCTTTCTTT
CASSLWETGNTEAFF
>16|TRBV6-2/TRBV6-3|TRBJ2-3|.|.
TGTGCCAGCAGTCGGAATGAGGTACTGGTATCGGATACGCAGTATTTT
CASSRNEVLVSDTQYF
>17|TRBV4-1|TRBJ1-4|many|TRBD1
TGCGCCAGCAGCCACCTCCGGGACAGGGGGCGAGGTGAAAAACTGTTTTTT
CASSHLRDRGRGEKLFF
>14|TRBV11-3|TRBJ2-1|.|.
TGTGCCAACAGCTCAGGTCCCTCCTACAATGAGCAGTTCTTC
CANSSGPSYNEQFF
>16|TRBV10-3|TRBJ2-1|.|.
TGTGCCATCAGTGAGTCTCTGACTAGAGGGGACAATGAGGAGTTCTTC
CAISESLTRGDNEEFF
>20|TRBV11-2|TRBJ1-1|.|TRBD1
TGTGCCAGCAACTTGACAGGGTTGGGCCTTGGGGATCTATTGAACACTGAAGGTTTCTTT
CASNLTGLGLGDLLNTEGFF
>17|TRBV6-5|TRBJ1-4|many|TRBD1
TGTGCCAGCAGTTACCTCAACGACCCACAGGGGAGTGAAAAACTGTTTTTT
CASSYLNDPQGSEKLFF
>16|TRBV11-2|TRBJ2-2|.|.
TGTGCCAGCAGCTTAGTGGGCACAGGGTTTGCCGAGGAGCCGTTTTTT
CASSLVGTGFAEEPFF
>18|TRBV28|TRBJ2-7|once|TRBD1
TGTGCCAGCAGTTCTCACACCTCTTATAGGGACAGCATGTACGAGCAGTACTTC
CASSSHTSYRDSMYEQYF
>19|TRBV5-4|TRBJ2-1|.|TRBD2
TGTGCCGGCAGCTTGGCCGGGAGTACTAGCGGGGGCTCCTACAATGAGCAGTTTTTC
CAGSLAGSTSGGSYNEQFF
>11|TRBV29-1|TRBJ2-5|.|.
TGCTGCGTTGATTCGGGACTCCTCGCGTACTTC
CCVDSGLLAYF
>15|TRBV4-2|TRBJ1-1|.|.
TGTGCCAACAGCCAAGTCGGGGTTGATGACACTGAAGATTTCTTC
CANSQVGVDDTEDFF
>15|TRBV6-5|TRBJ1-2|.|.
TGTGCCAGCAGTAACTTTGCAGGGCCTAGCTATGGCTACACCTTC
CASSNFAGPSYGYTF
>16|TRBV4-2|TRBJ2-1|many|TRBD1
TGTGCCAGCAGCCAAGAATCAGGGGGATCGTACAATGAGCAGTTCTTC
CASSQESGGSYNEQFF
>15|TRBV11-1|TRBJ1-1|few|.
TGTGCCAGCAGCTTAGAGAATCGTGCGGGGACTGAAGGTTTCTTT
CASSLENRAGTEGFF
>15|TRBV6-5|TRBJ2-7|many|TRBD2
TGTGCCAGCAGTTACTCGAGGCGGGAGACGGCCGAGCAGTACTTC
CASSYSRRETAEQYF
>18|TRBV9|TRBJ2-3|.|TRBD2
TGTGCCGGCAGCCCGGGGACTAGCGGGGCCACTTACACAGATACGCAGTATTTT
CAGSPGTSGATYTDTQYF
>16|TRBV5-4|TRBJ1-2|few|TRBD1
TGTGCCAGCAGCCCGAAACAGGGGGTGCGGGACTATGGCTACACCTTC
CASSPKQGVRDYGYTF
>17|TRBV6-1|TRBJ2-1|.|TRBD2
TGTGCCAACAGTGAAGACGTGGGACTATTTGGCTACAATGAGCAGTTCTTC
CANSEDVGLFGYNEQFF
>12|TRBV5-4|TRBJ1-2|once|.
TGTGCTAGCAGCTTGTATACCTATGGCCACACCTTC
CASSLYTYGHTF
>13|TRBV11-2|TRBJ1-2|few|.
TGTGCCAGCAGCTTAGTTAGGAGGGGTGGCTATACCTTC
CASSLVRRGGYTF
>14|TRBV10-1|TRBJ2-1|.|.
TGTCCCAGCGGTCGTGGGGGATCCTACAATGAGCAGTTCTTC
CPSGRGGSYNEQFF
>15|TRBV11-2|TRBJ2-7|.|TRBD1
TGTGACAGGAGCTTAAATCAGGGGGCCCCCTACGAGCAGTACTTC
CDRSLNQGAPYEQYF
>13|TRBV29-1|TRBJ1-6|.|TRBD1
TGCAGCGTTAAGGACAGGTGTTGGTCACCCCTCCACTTT
CSVKDRCWSPLHF
>14|TRBV6-6|TRBJ2-7|few|.
TGTGTCAGCAGTTTCCCGGGACTCAACTACGAACAGTACTTC
CVSSFPGLNYEQYF
>15|TRBV5-5|TRBJ2-7|.|.
TGTGCCAGCAGTTCGGGGCCGGGATTTATGTACGAGCAGTACTTC
CASSSGPGFMYEQYF
>14|TRBV12-3/TRBV12-4|TRBJ2-7|once|.
TGTGTCAGCAGTTTTGGGTGGTCTCTCTACGAGCAGTACTTC
CVSSFGWSLYEQYF
>18|TRBV11-3|TRBJ2-7|.|.
TGTGCCAGCAGCTTAGCGGGGACAAGGGGCTATATGACCTACGAGCAGTACTTC
CASSLAGTRGYMTYEQYF
>14|TRBV12-3/TRBV12-4|TRBJ1-1|.|.
TGTGTCAGCAGGATAGGACGCCTGAACACTGAAGCTTTCTTT
CVSRIGRLNTEAFF
>16|TRBV4-1|TRBJ1-1|.|.
TGCGCCAACTGCCACCCTCTGCCTGCTATGAACACTGAAGCTTTCTTT
CANCHPLPAMNTEAFF
>13|TRBV11-1|TRBJ1-5|.|.
TGTGCCAGTAGTCATGACTTGAGTCAGCCCCAGCATTTT
CASSHDLSQPQHF
>13|TRBV2|TRBJ1-5|once|.
TGTGCCAGGAGTGGGGTCCGCAATCAGCCCCAGCATTTT
CARSGVRNQPQHF
>20|TRBV7-3|TRBJ1-1|.|TRBD1
TGTGCCAGCAGCTTAACTCGCCCGGGACAGGGCCACGCGGCTGGGAATGAAGCTTTCTTT
CASSLTRPGQGHAAGNEAFF
>13|TRBV6-1|TRBJ1-2|.|TRBD1
TGTGCCAGCAGTGGACGGACAGGGAATGACTACACCTTC
CASSGRTGNDYTF
>15|TRBV6-2/TRBV6-3|TRBJ2-5|few|.
TGTGCCAGCACTTATGGCGGACGGGACCAAGAGACCCTGTACTTC
CASTYGGRDQETLYF
>14|TRBV6-2/TRBV6-3|TRBJ2-3|once|.
TGTGCCAACAGTTCAGGACTAATCACAGATACGCAGTATTTT
CANSSGLITDTQYF
>15|TRBV4-2|TRBJ2-3|.|.
TGTGCCAGCAGCCATGCGGACATAACCACAGATACGCAGTATTTT
CASSHADITTDTQYF
>13|TRBV11-2|TRBJ1-2|.|.
TGTACCAGCAGTTCCCGGGAGCTCTATGGCTACACCTTC
CTSSSRELYGYTF
>16|TRBV10-2|TRBJ1-6|.|.
TGCGCCAGCAGCTCACAATCGGGCGTTAATAATTTACCCCTCCACTTT
CASSSQSGVNNLPLHF
>17|TRBV4-3|TRBJ2-1|once|.
TGCGCCAGCATCCAAGAATTGACGGGGAGGAGGGCCCATGAGCAATTCTTC
CASIQELTGRRAHEQFF
>15|TRBV12-3/TRBV12-4|TRBJ1-5|once|TRBD1
TGTGTCAGCAGTTCCTCAGGGGGTGACAACCACCCCCAGCATTTT
CVSSSSGGDNHPQHF
>14|TRBV6-5|TRBJ2-1|.|.
TGTGCCAGCAGTTACTCCCCTAGCACTAATGAGCAGTTCTTC
CASSYSPSTNEQFF
>20|TRBV12-3/TRBV12-4|TRBJ2-5|few|TRBD2
TGTGCCAGCAGAATAAGCGACCACCCTACTAGCGGGCTTCCCCAGGAGACCCAGTATTTC
CASRISDHPTSGLPQETQYF
>14|TRBV7-8|TRBJ1-5|.|.
TGTGCCAGCACCTTCACAGGGTTCGGTCAGCCCCAGCATTTT
CASTFTGFGQPQHF
>14|TRBV4-2|TRBJ2-7|.|.
TGTGCCAGCAGCCAAGGACAGTGTCTCTACAAGCAATACTTC
CASSQGQCLYKQYF
>15|TRBV6-5|TRBJ2-7|once|TRBD2
TGTGCCAGCACCCCCATAGCGGGAGACTCCTACAAGCAGTACTTC
CASTPIAGDSYKQYF